These 8 T cell receptor beta chains came from one sample sequenced in a study of human T cells and chemical hapten exposure. TCRdb reprocessed the RACE reads via MiXCR and lists one record per CDR3 protein. The sample lists roughly 120,000 distinct CDR3 sequences; 9.5% to 13% were seen once. Described time point: patch test 1, 2 weeks after DPC sensitization. Treatment denoted: therapeutic diphenylcyclopropenone sensitization with weekly scalp DPC. This material consisted of whole blood, taken in connection with sensitization to the hapten diphenylcyclopropenone (DPC). The receptors shown here come from a woman in her forties or fifties with alopecia areata. Some clones in this sample may be carry-over from other donors' samples.

The table lists this clonotype with a few counts. The chain is built from TRBV4-1 and TRBJ2-3, with D hard to call. Germline assignment: CDR1 MGHRA and CDR2 YSYEKL. The CDR3 covers 17 residues. The germline V and J ends were trimmed by 0 bases and 2 bases, with 15 bases remaining between them. CDR3 DNA sequence: TGCGCCAGCAGCCAAGATCTGGCGCGGACCCTCACAGATACGCAGTATTTT. It specifies CASSQDLARTLTDTQYF.

The chain couples TRBV9 to TRBJ2-3; TRBD2 aligns across 7 bases. Germline CDR1 is SGDLS and CDR2 is YYNGEE. The V segment lost 4 bases and the J segment 0 bases; nucleotides outside the gene matches: 5. The CDR3 contains 15 residues. The CDR3 coding sequence is TGTGCCAGCAGCTTGGGACTATACAGCACAGATACGCAGTATTTT. Protein product: CASSLGLYSTDTQYF.

There are many counts of this clonotype. The gene calls are TRBV12-2 and TRBJ2-5; TRBD1, the table's D call, lacks a check against the DNA. TRBV12-2 is described as a pseudogene. The CDR3 spans 15 residues. The DNA of the CDR3 is TGTGCAAGTCGCTTAGGGGGACCCCCAGCGGAGACCCAGTACTTC. Protein: CASRLGGPPAETQYF.

This clonotype was found a few times. This chain connects TRBV11-2 to TRBJ1-4; the D is unclear. This CDR3 region has 16 residues. The germline gives CDR1 SGHAT, CDR2 FQNNGV. V was cut by 0 bases and J by 0 bases, with 8 bases left in between. DNA of the CDR3: TGTGCCAGCAGCTTAGATATCATTTCAACTAATGAAAAACTGTTTTTT. Amino acids: CASSLDIISTNEKLFF.

Details on this clonotype: A much larger clone lies a single base off, so this may be a read error. This chain joins TRBV7-8 and TRBJ2-6; no firm D call. V gave up 2 bases and J gave up 6 bases, with 14 bases separating them. Germline-derived CDR1 and CDR2 are SGHVS and FQNEAQ. The CDR3 is 16 residues long. The CDR3 reads CASSLLRPTEANVLTF. CDR3 nucleotide sequence: TGTGCCAGCAGCTTACTTCGACCTACTGAGGCCAACGTCCTGACTTTC.

This clonotype was detected only a few times. The chain employs TRBV12-3 or TRBV12-4 and TRBJ1-4; 7 bases match TRBD1. This CDR3 spans 14 amino acids. Trimming took 5 bases from V and 6 from J; bases not matched to a gene: 6. The CDR3 coding sequence is TGTGCCAGCAGTCATCCAGGGGGTTATGAAAAACTGTTTTTT. This translates into CASSHPGGYEKLFF.

This clonotype was detected ten times or more. The germline gene is not matched at one end of the junction; a read error may be the cause. This sequence joins TRBV7-2 and TRBJ1-3, with TRBD1 as a possible D gene (5 bases). The CDR3 has 14 residues. Germline loops: CDR1 SGHTA, CDR2 FQGNSA. The CDR3 is CPSEGQISGNTIYF. In DNA, the CDR3 is TGTCCCAGCGAGGGGCAAATCTCTGGAAACACCATATATTTT.

This clonotype showed up just a few times. The chain links TRBV28 to TRBJ1-5; D may be TRBD1 (5 bases). Between the trimmed V and J ends, which lost 10 bases and 5 bases, there was a span of 12 bases. Germline CDR1 and CDR2: MDHEN and SYDVKM. The CDR3 length is 12 residues. This CDR3 reads CATAGGYQPQHF. For the CDR3, the DNA is TGTGCCACAGCTGGGGGGTATCAGCCCCAGCATTTT. The variable domain in full, with the rest retrieved from reference TRBV28 and TRBJ1-5, is DVKVTQSSRYLVKRTGEKVFLECVQDMDHENMFWYRQDPGLGLRLIYFSYDVKMKEKGDIPEGYSVSREKKERFSLILESASTNQTSMYLCATAGGYQPQHFGDGTRLSIL.